This record covers a single TCR beta chain. Seattle-derived patients entered the study during active infection and were followed longitudinally. This specimen comes from a study of blood T cell repertoires in COVID-19. As for the study in general: Sources were T cells, B-cell-depleted T cells, or PBMCs; the material itself was cDNA or gDNA.

V was trimmed by 9 bases and J by 4 bases, leaving 13 bases between them. The CDR3 is made up of 13 amino acids. CDR1 and CDR2 from the germline V gene are SGHRS and YFSETQ. Assay used: immunoSEQ multiplex PCR; TCRdb lists only in-frame clones, some missing. The data show some 370,000 clones, with roughly 86% seen just once and more than 9% held by the top ten. This TCR was sampled from a woman under 40 with COVID-19, enrolled during active disease. The sequencing input was peripheral blood. The V call is TRBV5-1, the J call TRBJ2-2, with a weak D call TRBD2 (6 bases). The CDR3: CATREAFTGELFF. DNA of the CDR3: TGCGCCACCAGGGAGGCGTTCACCGGGGAGCTGTTTTTT.